These 32 T cell receptor beta chains were sequenced from one sample in a study of blood T cell repertoires in COVID-19. Clones were sequenced by immunoSEQ multiplex PCR, and TCRdb holds only the in-frame ones, with some missing. The sample shows more than 250,000 clones, roughly 85% of them seen only once. The specimen sequenced was PBMCs or T cells enriched from blood (not recorded which). The receptors stem from a man under 40 who had recovered from COVID-19.

This clone was observed a single time. J is TRBJ2-3 and V is TRBV13; the match to TRBD2 covers 13 bases. The V gene end was trimmed by 5 bases and the J gene end by 2 bases; junction bases not matched to a gene: 4. CDR1 is PRHDT and CDR2 is FYEKMQ in the germline V gene (reference sequence). The CDR3 is 16 amino acids. The CDR3 DNA sequence: TGTGCCAGCAGCGAAGGACTAGCGGGGGCCACAGATACGCAGTATTTT. Residues: CASSEGLAGATDTQYF. The variable domain in full, completed from reference TRBV13 and TRBJ2-3, reads AAGVIQSPRHLIKEKRETATLKCYPIPRHDTVYWYQQGPGQDPQFLISFYEKMQSDKGSIPDRFSAQQFSDYHSELNMSSLELGDSALYFCASSEGLAGATDTQYFGPGTRLTVL.

The gene calls are TRBV25-1 and TRBJ1-5; 8 bases fit TRBD1. This CDR3 spans 17 amino acids. With 4 bases clipped from V and 4 bases from J, the junction kept 12 bases outside the gene matches. Germline V gives CDR1 MGHDK, CDR2 SYGVNS. The CDR3 DNA sequence: TGTGCCAGCAGTGGGAAGTGGACAGGGAGAGGAAATCAGCCCCAGCATTTT. Protein: CASSGKWTGRGNQPQHF.

About this clone itself: Germline and junction disagree at one end, which may indicate a read error. The rearrangement uses TRBV13 and TRBJ1-1; 8 bases match TRBD1. This CDR3 comprises 13 residues. Germline loops: CDR1 PRHDT, CDR2 FYEKMQ (reference sequence). CDR3 loop: CASSFYLQGVWTF. The CDR3 region has the DNA TGTGCCAGCAGCTTTTATCTACAGGGGGTGTGGACATTT.

The chain is built from TRBV6-2 or TRBV6-3 and TRBJ2-2; D call uncertain. CDR1 and CDR2 from the germline V gene are MNHEY and SVGEGT. V was trimmed by 5 bases and J by 5 bases, leaving 15 bases between them. The CDR3 consists of 15 residues. This chain's CDR3 is CASSRAGWVTGELFF. In nucleotides, the CDR3 is TGTGCCAGCAGTCGCGCAGGTTGGGTTACCGGGGAGCTGTTTTTT.

This clone was detected only once. The CDR3 DNA follows: TGTGCCAGTAGTTCCCCGGACAGGGAGAGAACCCAGTACTTC. This codes for CASSSPDRERTQYF. The chain combines TRBV19 with TRBJ2-5, with 8 bases that match TRBD1. J lost 8 bases, V lost 5 bases, and 10 bases had no gene match. The length of the CDR3 is 14 residues. CDR1 is LNHDA, CDR2 SQIVND, per germline (reference sequence).

The chain carries TRBV9 and TRBJ2-2; 13 bases agree with TRBD2. The germline V gene has CDR1 SGDLS and CDR2 YYNGEE. This CDR3 contains 17 residues. J lost 3 bases, V lost 2 bases, and 4 bases had no gene match. CDR3 residues: CASSVTSGGGYTGELFF. As DNA, the CDR3 is TGTGCCAGCAGCGTCACTAGCGGGGGGGGCTACACCGGGGAGCTGTTTTTT.

The chain links TRBV5-1 to TRBJ2-5; 16 bases are shared with TRBD2. The CDR3 covers 17 residues. V gave up 4 bases and J gave up 5 bases; unmatched junction bases: 8. From germline, CDR1 is SGHRS and CDR2 YFSETQ. CDR3 nucleotide sequence: TGCGCCAGCAGCCCCGGGACTAGCGGGGGGGCCGCGGAGACCCAGTACTTC. It encodes CASSPGTSGGAAETQYF.

This chain links TRBV9 with TRBJ1-1, with D possibly matching TRBD1 (6 bases). In germline, CDR1 is SGDLS, CDR2 YYNGEE. The CDR3 has 14 amino acids. The V and J ends lost 1 base and 6 bases respectively, with 13 bases between them. CDR3 sequence (DNA): TGTGCCAGCAGCGTAACCGGCAGGGGATCTGAAGCTTTCTTT. The encoded protein is CASSVTGRGSEAFF. Drawing the rest from reference TRBV9 and TRBJ1-1, the complete variable domain is DSGVTQTPKHLITATGQRVTLRCSPRSGDLSVYWYQQSLDQGLQFLIQYYNGEERAKGNILERFSAQQFPDLHSELNLSSLELGDSALYFCASSVTGRGSEAFFGQGTRLTVV.

This chain joins TRBV5-6 and TRBJ1-2, with 11 bases aligning to TRBD1. Germline V gives CDR1 SGHDT, CDR2 YYEEEE. The CDR3 consists of 13 residues. J lost 5 bases, V lost 6 bases, and 3 bases had no gene match. The CDR3 loop is CASIGQGAYGYTF. For the CDR3, the DNA is TGTGCCAGCATCGGACAGGGGGCGTATGGCTACACCTTC.

The chain recombines TRBV23-1 with TRBJ1-6; the D is unclear. TRBV23-1 is labeled an ORF, and its function is uncertain. V lost 7 bases and J lost 1, with 20 bases in between. This CDR3 contains 18 residues. The CDR3 nucleotides read TGCGCCAGCATTCCAAGTCGTGGCCCAGGATCCTATAATTCACCCCTCCACTTT. The encoded protein is CASIPSRGPGSYNSPLHF.

As to this clone: This sample also contains other DNA sequences that code for the same CDR3. The V call is TRBV24-1, the J call TRBJ2-5; 10 bases are shared with TRBD2. Germline loops: CDR1 KGHDR, CDR2 SFDVKD. Losses at the gene ends were 3 bases for V and 5 bases for J; bases not matched to a gene: 5. The length of the CDR3 is 15 residues. The CDR3 sequence is CATSDSGGAGETQYF. CDR3 nucleotides: TGTGCCACCAGTGATAGCGGGGGGGCTGGTGAGACCCAGTACTTC.

The chain joins TRBV9 to TRBJ1-2; perhaps TRBD1 as D (6 bases). Germline lookup yields CDR1 SGDLS and CDR2 YYNGEE. CDR3 length: 15 amino acids. The V end lost 0 bases, the J end lost 4 bases, and 13 bases lay between the germline ends. The CDR3 protein is CASSVESGAGYGYTF. The CDR3 DNA reads TGTGCCAGCAGCGTAGAATCAGGGGCTGGCTATGGCTACACCTTC.

The V call is TRBV11-2, the J call TRBJ2-1; maybe TRBD2 (7 bases). The CDR3 runs 16 residues. V lost 4 bases, J lost 7 bases, and 20 bases lay in between. From germline, CDR1 is SGHAT and CDR2 FQNNGV. CDR3 region: CASSSFWGGALNEQFF. As DNA, the CDR3 is TGTGCCAGCAGCTCGTTTTGGGGGGGGGCCTTGAATGAGCAGTTCTTC.

Turning to this clone: This sample includes further DNA sequences coding for the same CDR3. The rearrangement joins TRBV10-3 to TRBJ1-6, with 9 bases aligning to TRBD1. From germline, CDR1 is ENHRY and CDR2 SYGVKD. The CDR3 has 15 amino acids. V shed 0 bases, J shed 6 bases, and the junction held 0 bases outside the gene matches. CDR3 residues: CAISESTGGNSPLHF. The CDR3 DNA reads as TGTGCCATCAGTGAGTCGACAGGGGGTAATTCACCCCTCCACTTT.

The chain employs TRBV3-1 (or the pseudogene TRBV3-2) and TRBJ1-1; D is unclear. The V and J ends lost 1 base and 2 bases respectively, with 8 bases between them. The CDR3 is 14 amino acids. In germline, CDR1 is LGHDT, CDR2 YNNKEL (reference sequence). The CDR3 sequence is CASSQGDSNTEAFF. CDR3 bases: TGTGCCAGCAGCCAAGGCGACTCCAACACTGAAGCTTTCTTT.

This clone showed up just once. The chain carries TRBV5-1 and TRBJ2-5; TRBD2 might be the D (5 bases). Trimming stripped 3 bases from V and 4 bases from J, with 19 bases between. This CDR3 region has 16 residues. The germline gives CDR1 SGHRS, CDR2 YFSETQ. The CDR3 region has the DNA TGCGCCAGCAGCTCCGAAGGACTCCACTCTGGAGAGACCCAGTACTTC. It yields the protein CASSSEGLHSGETQYF.

The chain joins TRBV30 to TRBJ2-1, with unresolved D. V was pared by 0 bases and J by 8 bases, with 8 bases between. The CDR3 extends over 12 amino acids. CDR1 GTSNPN and CDR2 SVGIG come from the germline V gene (reference sequence). The CDR3 loop reads CAWSVLGDEQFF. The CDR3 DNA reads as TGTGCCTGGAGTGTACTGGGCGATGAGCAGTTCTTC.

The chain has TRBV7-6 and TRBJ2-3, with D perhaps matching TRBD2 (5 bases). The V gene lost 4 bases and the J gene lost 4 bases, with 9 bases spanning the gap. This CDR3 comprises 13 residues. The germline V gene encodes CDR1 SGHVS and CDR2 FNYEAQ. Here the CDR3 DNA reads TGTGCCAGCAGCTCGAAAGCGGCAGATACGCAGTATTTT. The encoded protein is CASSSKAADTQYF. Full variable domain (outside the CDR3, taken from reference TRBV7-6 and TRBJ2-3): GAGVSQSPRYKVTKRGQDVALRCDPISGHVSLYWYRQALGQGPEFLTYFNYEAQQDKSGLPNDRFSAERPEGSISTLTIQRTEQRDSAMYRCASSSKAADTQYFGPGTRLTVL.

The chain links TRBV5-6 to TRBJ2-1; 8 bases line up with TRBD2. CDR1 and CDR2 (germline): SGHDT, YYEEEE. CDR3 length: 16 amino acids. V was clipped by 1 base and J by 4 bases; unmatched bases: 7. CDR3 DNA sequence: TGTGCCAGCAGCTTGTTATACGGGGGGGCATACAATGAGCAGTTCTTC. Its protein is CASSLLYGGAYNEQFF.

This chain joins TRBV15 and TRBJ1-6; 7 bases agree with TRBD1. V lost 5 bases, J lost 6 bases, and 7 bases stayed unmatched. CDR1 LNHNV and CDR2 YYDKDF come from the germline V gene (reference sequence). The CDR3 is 15 residues long. CDR3 sequence (DNA): TGTGCCACCAGCGGCGACAGGGCGCTTAATTCACCCCTCCACTTT. This sequence encodes CATSGDRALNSPLHF.

CDR3 coding DNA: TGTGCCAGCAGCCTTCCAAGCGGGGGAGGTGGCTACGAGCAGTACTTC. Protein sequence: CASSLPSGGGGYEQYF. The rearrangement joins TRBV7-9 to TRBJ2-7; the match to TRBD2 covers 8 bases. Trimming removed 5 bases from V and 3 bases from J; junction bases left unmatched: 12. CDR3 length: 16 amino acids. The germline CDR1 and CDR2 sequences are SEHNR and FQNEAQ (reference sequence).

The chain is built from TRBV10-2 and TRBJ1-5; 9 nucleotides agree with TRBD1. CDR1 is WSHSY and CDR2 is SAAADI in the germline V gene. V lost 7 bases to trimming and J lost 5 bases; unmatched junction nucleotides: 6. The CDR3 consists of 14 residues. Here the CDR3 reads CASTQDRGYQPQHF. The CDR3 DNA sequence: TGCGCCAGCACCCAGGACAGGGGATATCAGCCCCAGCATTTT.

V and J are TRBV5-1 and TRBJ2-5; 13 bases fit TRBD2. The CDR3 runs to 16 residues. V trimming: 3 bases; J trimming: 2 bases; junction bases outside the gene matches: 4. Germline lookup yields CDR1 SGHRS and CDR2 YFSETQ. The CDR3 bases are TGCGCCAGCAGCTCCGGGACTAGCGGGACACAAGAGACCCAGTACTTC. Encoded protein: CASSSGTSGTQETQYF.

The genes are TRBV11-1 and TRBJ2-7, with D maybe TRBD1 (6 bases). CDR1 is SGHAT, CDR2 FQDESV, per germline (reference sequence). Trimming removed 1 base at V and 6 bases at J, with 10 bases between. The CDR3 sequence is 13 residues long. The CDR3 is CASSLGLRGEQYF. The DNA for the CDR3 is TGTGCCAGCAGCTTAGGTCTCAGGGGCGAGCAGTACTTC.

The rearrangement joins TRBV21-1 to TRBJ2-5; the D call TRBD1 from the table was never checked on the DNA. TRBV21-1 is a listed pseudogene. CDR3 length equals 15 residues. The CDR3 loop is CASSEDRGDQETQYF. The CDR3 DNA is TGTGCCAGCAGCGAGGACAGGGGCGACCAAGAGACCCAGTACTTC.

This clone was seen only once. The genes are TRBV2 and TRBJ2-7; unclear D gene. V lost 8 bases to trimming and J lost 2 bases, with 10 bases between them. The CDR3 totals 12 residues. Germline loops: CDR1 SNHLY, CDR2 FYNNEI. Here the CDR3 reads CASWAGAYEQYF. CDR3 coding DNA: TGTGCCAGCTGGGCAGGCGCCTACGAGCAGTACTTC.

The chain is built from TRBV3-1 (or the pseudogene TRBV3-2) and TRBJ1-3; TRBD1 matches 8 bases. The CDR3 has 15 amino acids. Germline values: CDR1 LGHDT, CDR2 YNNKEL (reference sequence). With V trimmed by 3 bases and J by 4 bases, 5 bases remained unmatched. This chain's CDR3 is CASSHTGGTGNTIYF. CDR3 nucleotide sequence: TGTGCCAGCAGCCACACAGGGGGTACAGGAAACACCATATATTTT.

The chain recombines TRBV2 with TRBJ2-2, with D possibly matching TRBD2 (5 bases). The V end lost 5 bases, the J end lost 1 base, and 23 bases lay between the germline ends. Germline values: CDR1 SNHLY, CDR2 FYNNEI. The CDR3 consists of 19 residues. CDR3 nucleotide sequence: TGTGCCAGCAGTTTTCCCCGGACTCAAAATCCCAGGAACACCGGGGAGCTGTTTTTT. Translation gives CASSFPRTQNPRNTGELFF.

The chain employs TRBV21-1 and TRBJ2-7; the table assigns TRBD2, which was not confirmed against the DNA. TRBV21-1 is assigned pseudogene status. The CDR3 is 18 amino acids. DNA of the CDR3: TGTGCCAGCAGCAAATGGTTCGGCGGGGGAGGCTGGTCCTACGAGCAGTACTTC. Translated, it gives CASSKWFGGGGWSYEQYF.

V and J are TRBV4-3 and TRBJ2-3; D possibly corresponds to TRBD2 (7 bases). Germline V gene sequence: CDR1 LGHNA, CDR2 YSLEER. Trimming stripped 0 bases from V and 5 bases from J, with 15 bases between. The CDR3 is 16 amino acids. The CDR3 nucleotides read TGCGCCAGCAGCCAAGAGTGGGGGGGCGGAGGAGATACGCAGTATTTT. Protein sequence: CASSQEWGGGGDTQYF.

V gene TRBV12-3 or TRBV12-4 combines with J gene TRBJ1-5, with 7 positions matching TRBD1. The length of the CDR3 is 12 residues. The J segment lost 4 bases and the V segment lost 6 bases, leaving 0 bases of the junction unmatched. The CDR3 here is CASRQGNQPQHF. CDR3 in DNA: TGTGCCAGCAGACAGGGGAATCAGCCCCAGCATTTT.

DNA of the CDR3: TGTGCCAGCAGTTACTGGCCCGCAGGGGCCCCTACGGGCGGGGAGCTGTTTTTT. Its protein is CASSYWPAGAPTGGELFF. The J gene is TRBJ2-2, the V gene TRBV6-2 or TRBV6-3; maybe TRBD1 (6 bases). There are 18 residues in the CDR3. Germline values: CDR1 MNHEY, CDR2 SVGEGT. The germline V and J ends were trimmed by 1 base and 7 bases, with 22 bases remaining between them.